These 23 T cell receptor beta chains originate from one sample sequenced in a study of blood T cells in healthy people across ages. A sample-barcoded 5' primer and a J-beta primer mix were used in a second PCR of roughly 6 to 11 cycles. TCRdb recomputed calls from the 5' RACE reads with MiXCR, one row per CDR3 protein. Here the sample spans about 1.6 million distinct CDR3 sequences, roughly 32% being singletons. Material for sequencing was blood. These receptor sequences come from a woman in her thirties in good health.

This clonotype was found many times. The chain is built from TRBV4-1 and TRBJ2-5; D ambiguous. The germline gives CDR1 MGHRA, CDR2 YSYEKL. CDR3 size: 16 residues. V was clipped by 0 bases and J by 1 base, with 12 bases between them. The CDR3 reads CASSQEGQTLQETQYF. The CDR3 DNA reads as TGCGCCAGCAGCCAAGAAGGGCAGACCCTCCAAGAGACCCAGTACTTC.

The table lists this clonotype with many counts. This chain links TRBV20-1 with TRBJ2-1; 9 positions agree with TRBD2. Germline V CDR1 and CDR2: DFQATT, SNEGSKA (reference sequence). J lost 7 bases, V lost 5 bases, and 12 bases had no gene match. The CDR3 is 15 amino acids. The CDR3 spells CSADSASGGTNEQFF. The DNA of the CDR3 is TGCAGTGCTGATTCCGCCAGCGGGGGGACAAATGAGCAGTTCTTC.

The sample holds a few counts of this clonotype. This sequence joins TRBV20-1 and TRBJ1-6; tentatively, D is TRBD1 (5 bases). The CDR3 extends over 17 amino acids. V lost 0 bases and J 5 bases, leaving 17 bases between the germline ends. CDR1 DFQATT and CDR2 SNEGSKA come from the germline V gene (reference sequence). The CDR3 loop is CSARDGTAFPDNSPLHF. In nucleotides, the CDR3 is TGCAGTGCTAGAGACGGGACCGCCTTCCCCGATAATTCACCCCTCCACTTT.

This clonotype was seen only a few times. The V and J genes are TRBV5-1 and TRBJ1-1, with D perhaps TRBD1 (6 bases). The V end lost 2 bases, the J end lost 8 bases, and 10 bases lay between the germline ends. CDR1 is SGHRS and CDR2 is YFSETQ in the germline V gene. The CDR3 has 12 residues. The CDR3 nucleotides read TGCGCCAGCAGCTTCCAGGGGCAGGAAGCTTTCTTT. It specifies CASSFQGQEAFF. Complete variable domain (other parts from reference TRBV5-1 and TRBJ1-1): KAGVTQTPRYLIKTRGQQVTLSCSPISGHRSVSWYQQTPGQGLQFLFEYFSETQRNKGNFPGRFSGRQFSNSRSEMNVSTLELGDSALYLCASSFQGQEAFFGQGTRLTVV.

In regard to this clonotype: A much larger clone sits a single nucleotide away, making a read error possible. The rearrangement uses TRBV7-2 and TRBJ2-5; 8 nucleotides align to TRBD1. Germline CDR1 is SGHTA and CDR2 is FQGNSA. Germline trimming cut 5 bases from V and 7 bases from J; bases unmatched to any gene: 12. The CDR3 has 15 residues. The CDR3 is CASSPRGRNTGTQYF. In DNA form, the CDR3 reads TGTGCCAGCAGCCCCAGGGGGCGTAATACGGGGACCCAGTACTTC.

This clonotype has a handful of counts. In DNA form, the CDR3 reads TGTGCCAGCAGCACCGGGACAAATGGGGACTATGGCTACACCTTC. Translation: CASSTGTNGDYGYTF. J is TRBJ1-2 and V is TRBV7-6, with D perhaps matching TRBD1 (6 bases). CDR3 length equals 15 residues. V lost 5 bases to trimming and J lost 3 bases, with 16 bases between them. Germline lookup yields CDR1 SGHVS and CDR2 FNYEAQ.

This clonotype was detected ten times or more. The chain combines TRBV7-8 with TRBJ2-7, with 7 nucleotides matching TRBD1. Per the germline V gene, CDR1 is SGHVS and CDR2 is FQNEAQ. The V and J ends lost 5 bases and 7 bases, in that order; junction bases with no gene match: 11. The CDR3 runs to 14 residues. The CDR3: CASSPHQGVGEQYF. CDR3 DNA sequence: TGTGCCAGCAGCCCCCACCAGGGGGTGGGGGAGCAGTACTTC.

On this clonotype itself: The junction differs from germline at one of its ends, possibly a read error. The gene calls are TRBV12-3 or TRBV12-4 and TRBJ2-3, with D hard to call. CDR3 length: 12 amino acids. CDR3 sequence reads: CASTPGTDMQYF. In DNA form, the CDR3 reads TGTGCCAGCACCCCGGGCACAGATATGCAGTATTTT.

This clonotype was counted a few times. The chain recombines TRBV27 with TRBJ2-1; TRBD2 matches 12 bases. V shed 7 bases and J 4 bases; nucleotides not matched to a gene: 8. The germline V gene encodes CDR1 MNHEY and CDR2 SMNVEV (reference sequence). This CDR3 has 16 residues. CDR3: CASTPSGRAGYNEQFF. CDR3 coding DNA: TGTGCCAGCACTCCTAGCGGGAGGGCCGGGTACAATGAGCAGTTCTTC.

The V call is TRBV20-1, the J call TRBJ2-2; 9 bases agree with TRBD2. The CDR3 is made up of 15 amino acids. Unmatched junction bases numbered 10, after V lost 6 bases and J lost 5 bases. In germline, CDR1 is DFQATT, CDR2 SNEGSKA (reference sequence). CDR3 in amino acids: CSAKGSLAGTGELFF. In nucleotides, the CDR3 is TGCAGTGCCAAGGGTAGTCTAGCGGGAACCGGGGAGCTGTTTTTT.

Of note for this clonotype: This sequence may be a read error, since a much larger clone differs from it by one base. This sequence joins TRBV25-1 and TRBJ2-7; D assignment may be TRBD1 or TRBD2 (5 bases each). The V end lost 6 bases, the J end lost 7 bases, and 16 bases lay between the germline ends. The CDR3 spans 13 residues. Per the germline V gene, CDR1 is MGHDK and CDR2 is SYGVNS. In DNA, the CDR3 is TGTGCCAGCAGCACCCCAGGATGGGGGGAGCAGTACTTC. Translating gives CASSTPGWGEQYF.

The chain employs TRBV15 and TRBJ2-3; no definite D call. The CDR3 runs to 18 residues. Germline loops: CDR1 LNHNV, CDR2 YYDKDF (reference sequence). V lost 3 bases and J lost 0, with 19 bases in between. CDR3 region: CATSRDSGSALSTDTQYF. The CDR3 nucleotides are TGTGCCACCAGCAGGGATTCCGGGTCTGCCCTTAGCACAGATACGCAGTATTTT.

The chain employs TRBV12-5 and TRBJ2-1; 8 nucleotides line up with TRBD1. In germline, CDR1 is LGHNT, CDR2 FRNRAP. The CDR3 totals 18 residues. With V trimmed by 1 base and J by 4 bases, 12 bases remained unmatched. The chain's CDR3 is CASGLAPGAGGLYNEQFF. The CDR3 DNA reads as TGTGCTAGTGGTTTGGCCCCCGGGGCAGGGGGCCTATACAATGAGCAGTTCTTC. The full variable domain, rest sourced from reference TRBV12-5 and TRBJ2-1, is DARVTQTPRHKVTEMGQEVTMRCQPILGHNTVFWYRQTMMQGLELLAYFRNRAPLDDSGMPKDRFSAEMPDATLATLKIQPSEPRDSAVYFCASGLAPGAGGLYNEQFFGPGTRLTVL.

This clonotype was seen only a few times. The CDR3 loop is CATSRDEGQLTDLQETQYF. The CDR3 DNA reads TGTGCCACCAGCAGAGATGAGGGACAGCTAACAGACCTCCAAGAGACCCAGTACTTC. The V call is TRBV15, the J call TRBJ2-5, with 7 bases lining up with TRBD1. The CDR3 loop spans 19 amino acids. CDR1 and CDR2 (germline): LNHNV, YYDKDF (reference sequence). Losses at the gene ends were 0 bases for V and 1 base for J; bases not matched to a gene: 14.

This clonotype was seen only a few times. The chain joins TRBV5-1 to TRBJ2-1; TRBD2 aligns across 12 bases. CDR1 is SGHRS and CDR2 is YFSETQ in the germline V gene. V dropped 4 bases and J dropped 15; count of bases not matched to a gene: 11. This CDR3 comprises 14 residues. Written as DNA, the CDR3 is TGCGCCAGCAGCGAAACTAGCGGGGGGTATGTATGGTTCTTC. Translation gives CASSETSGGYVWFF.

This clonotype was observed many times. V gene TRBV10-3 combines with J gene TRBJ1-2, with no clear D. V lost 6 bases and J 7 bases, leaving 21 bases between the germline ends. The CDR3 totals 15 residues. Germline assignment: CDR1 ENHRY and CDR2 SYGVKD. Here the CDR3 reads CAISERRDSWGGYTF. The CDR3 nucleotides are TGTGCCATCAGCGAAAGAAGGGATAGCTGGGGTGGCTACACCTTC.

As to this clonotype: At one boundary the junction diverges from the germline segment, which might be a read error. The rearrangement joins TRBV20-1 to TRBJ2-5; D uncertain. CDR1 is DFQATT and CDR2 is SNEGSKA in the germline V gene (reference sequence). This CDR3 comprises 13 residues. The CDR3, as DNA: TGCAGTGCGACCCCGGATGGCCAAGAGACCCGGTACTTC. It translates to CSATPDGQETRYF.

This clonotype was counted many times. J is TRBJ1-2 and V is TRBV6-6, with TRBD1 matching 9 bases. This CDR3 is 12 amino acids long. V shed 8 bases, J shed 6 bases, and the junction held 4 bases outside the gene matches. Germline CDR1 and CDR2: MNHNY and SVGAGI (reference sequence). CDR3 in amino acids: CASSRQGDGYTF. DNA of the CDR3: TGTGCCAGCTCACGACAGGGGGATGGCTACACCTTC.

J is TRBJ1-2 and V is TRBV9; D call uncertain. Trimming took 2 bases from V and 3 from J, leaving 5 bases between them. The CDR3 length is 12 residues. Germline V gene lookup returns CDR1 SGDLS and CDR2 YYNGEE. The CDR3 DNA follows: TGTGCCAGCAGCGTGTCTCACTATGGCTACACCTTC. Protein product: CASSVSHYGYTF.

Ten or more counts support this clonotype. The chain couples TRBV7-9 to TRBJ2-5; possibly TRBD2 for D (5 bases). In germline, CDR1 is SEHNR, CDR2 FQNEAQ (reference sequence). CDR3 length: 13 residues. V was shortened by 3 bases and J by 5 bases, with 10 bases between the two germline ends. CDR3: CASSLLARETQYF. The CDR3 DNA is TGTGCCAGCAGCTTGTTAGCGCGGGAGACCCAGTACTTC.

As concerns this clonotype: At one end, the junction sequence differs from germline, possibly due to a read error. This chain uses TRBV7-6 with TRBJ1-4; 7 positions match TRBD1. The CDR3 length is 15 residues. CDR1 is SGHVS and CDR2 is FNYEAQ in the germline V gene. The DNA for the CDR3 is TGTGCCAGCAGCTTACAGGGGGATCTTAATGAAGAACTGTTTTTT. Translation gives CASSLQGDLNEELFF.

Points on this clonotype: One end of the junction varies from germline; a read error may be responsible. This sequence joins TRBV28 and TRBJ2-3, with 8 positions matching TRBD1. The germline gives CDR1 MDHEN, CDR2 SYDVKM. The CDR3 extends over 14 amino acids. The CDR3 sequence is CAGSLNPGGSTQYF. The CDR3 region has the DNA TGTGCCGGCAGTTTGAACCCAGGGGGCAGTACGCAGTATTTT.

The chain recombines TRBV27 with TRBJ2-1; 8 nucleotides align to TRBD2. The CDR3 spans 12 residues. The ends lost 7 bases at V and 9 bases at J; junction bases unmatched: 5. Germline V CDR1 and CDR2: MNHEY, SMNVEV (reference sequence). In nucleotides, the CDR3 is TGTGCCAGCAAACGGGAGGGGGTTGAGCAGTTCTTC. It encodes CASKREGVEQFF.